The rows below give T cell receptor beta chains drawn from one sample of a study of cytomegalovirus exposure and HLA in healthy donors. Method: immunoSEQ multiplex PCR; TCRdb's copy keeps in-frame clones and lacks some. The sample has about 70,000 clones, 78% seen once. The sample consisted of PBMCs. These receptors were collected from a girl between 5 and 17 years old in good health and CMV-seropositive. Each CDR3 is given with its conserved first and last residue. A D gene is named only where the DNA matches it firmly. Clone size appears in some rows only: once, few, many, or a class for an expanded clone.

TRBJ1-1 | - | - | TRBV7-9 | CASTPRMNTEAFF | TGTGCCAGCACCCCGCGCATGAACACTGAAGCTTTCTTT
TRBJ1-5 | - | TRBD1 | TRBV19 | CASRWTGPSNQPQHF | TGTGCCAGTAGATGGACAGGGCCTAGCAATCAGCCCCAGCATTTT
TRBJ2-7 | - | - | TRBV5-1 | CASSLVEGGSYEQYF | TGCGCCAGCAGCTTGGTAGAGGGCGGTAGCTACGAGCAGTACTTC
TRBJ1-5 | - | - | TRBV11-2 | CASSFGPYPSGAQHF | TGTGCCAGCAGCTTCGGGCCATACCCCTCCGGGGCCCAGCATTTT
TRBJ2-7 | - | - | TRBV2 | CASSGTWDYEQYF | TGTGCCAGCAGCGGGACATGGGACTACGAGCAGTACTTC
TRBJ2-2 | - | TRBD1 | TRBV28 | CASSLRDSQDFAYTGELFF | TGTGCCAGCAGTTTGAGGGACAGTCAAGACTTCGCCTACACCGGGGAGCTGTTTTTT
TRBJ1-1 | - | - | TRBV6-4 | CASSVQVNTEAFF | TGTGCCAGCAGTGTACAAGTGAACACTGAAGCTTTCTTT
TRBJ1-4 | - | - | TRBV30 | CAWTGRATVLEKLFF | TGTGCCTGGACTGGGAGGGCCACAGTTTTGGAAAAACTGTTTTTT
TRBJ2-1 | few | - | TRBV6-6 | CASSPGNRNEQFF | TGTGCCAGCAGCCCCGGAAACAGAAATGAGCAGTTCTTC
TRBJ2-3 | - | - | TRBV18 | CASSPQASTDTQYF | TGTGCCAGCTCACCCCAGGCAAGCACAGATACGCAGTATTTT
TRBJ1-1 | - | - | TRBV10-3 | CAISAKTGSLPPNTEAFF | TGTGCCATCAGTGCTAAAACAGGTTCCCTGCCCCCGAACACTGAAGCTTTCTTT
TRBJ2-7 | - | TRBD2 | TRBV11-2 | CASSLEGLAGTYEQYF | TGTGCCAGCAGCTTAGAGGGACTAGCGGGTACCTACGAGCAGTACTTC
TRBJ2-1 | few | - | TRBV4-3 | CASSQVRVSSEQFF | TGCGCCAGCAGCCAAGTCAGGGTGTCCAGTGAGCAGTTCTTC
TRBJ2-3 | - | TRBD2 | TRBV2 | CASNPLAGGFLTDTQYF | TGTGCCAGCAACCCACTAGCGGGGGGGTTTCTCACAGATACGCAGTATTTT
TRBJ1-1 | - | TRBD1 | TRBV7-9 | CASSIPQGEAFF | TGTGCCAGCAGCATACCACAGGGGGAGGCTTTCTTT
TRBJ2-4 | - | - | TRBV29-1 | CSVGQENIQYF | TGCAGCGTTGGCCAGGAAAACATTCAGTACTTC
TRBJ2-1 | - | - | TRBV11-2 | CASSALQGLRSYNEQFF | TGTGCCAGCAGCGCCCTACAGGGATTAAGGTCCTACAATGAGCAGTTCTTC
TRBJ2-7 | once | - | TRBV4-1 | CASSQDTPAVGSLYEQYF | TGCGCCAGCAGCCAAGATACGCCAGCGGTTGGGTCTTTATACGAGCAGTACTTC
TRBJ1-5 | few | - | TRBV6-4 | CASRGHYPLNQPQHF | TGTGCCAGCAGAGGACATTACCCATTAAATCAGCCCCAGCATTTT
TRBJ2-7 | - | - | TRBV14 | CASTSGSSYEQYF | TGTGCCAGCACCTCAGGTAGCTCCTACGAGCAGTACTTC
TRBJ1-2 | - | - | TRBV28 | CASSYTGQPYGYTF | TGTGCCAGCAGCTACACCGGACAACCATATGGCTACACCTTC
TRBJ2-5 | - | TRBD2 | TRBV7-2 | CASSLGTSGAETQYF | TGTGCCAGCAGCTTAGGGACTAGCGGGGCAGAGACCCAGTACTTC
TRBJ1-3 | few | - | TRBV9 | CASGKGTTGNTIYF | TGTGCCAGCGGGAAAGGGACAACTGGAAACACCATATATTTT
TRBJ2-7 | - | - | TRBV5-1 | CASSLGGPIQPYEQYF | TGCGCCAGCAGCTTGGGGGGCCCAATACAACCCTACGAGCAGTACTTC
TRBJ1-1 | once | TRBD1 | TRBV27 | CASSFYRGGTEAFF | TGTGCCAGCAGTTTCTACAGGGGGGGCACTGAAGCTTTCTTT
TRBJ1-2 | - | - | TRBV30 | CAWSVSFRAWGYTF | TGTGCCTGGAGTGTGAGTTTCAGGGCGTGGGGCTACACCTTC
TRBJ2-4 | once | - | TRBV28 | CASSRQQLAKNIQYF | TGTGCCAGCAGTAGACAGCAGTTAGCCAAAAACATTCAGTACTTC
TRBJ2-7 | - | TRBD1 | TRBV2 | CASSEPGQPRYEQYF | TGTGCCAGCAGTGAACCGGGACAGCCCCGGTACGAGCAGTACTTC
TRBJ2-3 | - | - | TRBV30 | CAWNYLGTDTQYF | TGTGCCTGGAACTACCTAGGCACAGATACGCAGTATTTT
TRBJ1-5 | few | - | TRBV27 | CASSSLNQPQHF | TGTGCCAGCAGTTCCCTAAATCAGCCCCAGCATTTT
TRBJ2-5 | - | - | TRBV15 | CATSTAAGAQETQYF | TGTGCCACCAGCACCGCCGCGGGGGCCCAAGAGACCCAGTACTTC
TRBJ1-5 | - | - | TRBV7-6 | CASSYRGEFNQPQHF | TGTGCCAGCAGCTATCGGGGGGAATTCAATCAGCCCCAGCATTTT
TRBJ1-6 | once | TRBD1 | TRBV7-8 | CASSATTGLSPLHF | TGTGCCAGCAGCGCGACGACAGGGCTCTCACCCCTCCACTTT
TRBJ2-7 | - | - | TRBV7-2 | CASSSSFSYEQYF | TGTGCCAGCAGCTCCTCCTTTTCCTACGAGCAGTACTTC
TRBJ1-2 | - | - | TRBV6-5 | CASSPDSRYGYTF | TGTGCCAGCAGCCCGGACAGCCGCTATGGCTACACCTTC
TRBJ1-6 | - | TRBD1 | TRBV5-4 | CASSLPKQGAGSPLHF | TGTGCCAGCAGCTTACCGAAACAGGGGGCAGGATCACCCCTCCACTTT
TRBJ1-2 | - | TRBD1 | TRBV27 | CASSLHLGQGGGEVYGYTF | TGTGCCAGCAGTTTACACCTGGGACAGGGAGGAGGGGAGGTATATGGCTACACCTTC
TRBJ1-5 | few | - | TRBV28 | CASESPGPRHRTQHF | TGTGCCAGCGAATCCCCGGGCCCGCGGCACAGGACCCAGCATTTT
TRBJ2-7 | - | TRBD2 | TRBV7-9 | CASRLLAGVSEQYF | TGTGCCAGCCGGTTACTAGCGGGAGTCTCCGAGCAGTACTTC
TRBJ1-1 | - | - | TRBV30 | CAWNPGNTEAFF | TGTGCCTGGAATCCAGGGAACACTGAAGCTTTCTTT
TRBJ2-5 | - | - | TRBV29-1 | CSVVQADETQYF | TGCAGCGTTGTACAGGCGGACGAGACCCAGTACTTC
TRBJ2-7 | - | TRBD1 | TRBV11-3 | CASSVRTGVPYEQYF | TGTGCCAGCAGCGTCAGGACAGGGGTTCCCTACGAGCAGTACTTC
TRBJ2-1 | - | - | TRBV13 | CASSSALGGYNEQFF | TGTGCCAGCAGCTCCGCCCTAGGGGGCTACAATGAGCAGTTCTTC
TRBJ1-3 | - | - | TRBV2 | CASSEPPRENTIYF | TGTGCCAGCAGTGAACCACCCCGGGAAAACACCATATATTTT
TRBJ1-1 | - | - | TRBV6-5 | CASSNTPGTAAFF | TGTGCCAGCAGTAACACGCCCGGGACTGCGGCTTTCTTT
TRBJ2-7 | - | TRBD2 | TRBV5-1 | CASSLAGGGYEQYF | TGCGCCAGCAGCTTGGCGGGGGGGGGCTACGAGCAGTACTTC
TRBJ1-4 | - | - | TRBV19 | CASSIGGSGKLFF | TGTGCCAGTAGTATTGGGGGCTCCGGAAAACTGTTTTTT
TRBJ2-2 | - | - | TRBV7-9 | CASSLVAGPGELFF | TGTGCCAGCAGCTTAGTGGCTGGGCCCGGGGAGCTGTTTTTT
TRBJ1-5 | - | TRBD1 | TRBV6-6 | CASLGSTGGIGQPQHF | TGTGCCAGCCTTGGGTCGACAGGGGGCATCGGGCAGCCCCAGCATTTT
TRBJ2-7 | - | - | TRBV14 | CASSYTTVSYEQYF | TGTGCCAGCAGCTACACGACAGTCTCCTACGAGCAGTACTTC
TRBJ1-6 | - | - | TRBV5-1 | CASSTSGNSPLHF | TGCGCCAGCAGCACCTCAGGGAATTCACCCCTCCACTTT
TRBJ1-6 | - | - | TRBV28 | CASSLYPLYNSPLHF | TGTGCCAGCAGTTTATATCCCCTTTATAATTCACCCCTCCACTTT
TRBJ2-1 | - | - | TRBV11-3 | CASSSVSGIYNEQFF | TGTGCCAGCAGCTCAGTCTCAGGGATCTACAATGAGCAGTTCTTC
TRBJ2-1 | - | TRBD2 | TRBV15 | CATSRLAGQNNEQFF | TGTGCCACCAGTAGACTAGCGGGGCAAAACAATGAGCAGTTCTTC
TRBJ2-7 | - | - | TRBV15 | CATSRDKDNPYEQYF | TGTGCCACCAGCAGAGATAAGGACAATCCCTACGAGCAGTACTTC
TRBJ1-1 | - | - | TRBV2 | CASRATLQGNTEAFF | TGTGCCAGCAGGGCAACCCTACAGGGGAACACTGAAGCTTTCTTT
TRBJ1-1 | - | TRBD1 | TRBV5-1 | CASQGQGMGEHTEAFF | TGCGCCAGCCAGGGACAGGGTATGGGGGAGCACACTGAAGCTTTCTTT
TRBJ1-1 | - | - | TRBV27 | CASSLSRQGRAFF | TGTGCCAGCAGTTTATCGCGGCAGGGCCGGGCTTTCTTT